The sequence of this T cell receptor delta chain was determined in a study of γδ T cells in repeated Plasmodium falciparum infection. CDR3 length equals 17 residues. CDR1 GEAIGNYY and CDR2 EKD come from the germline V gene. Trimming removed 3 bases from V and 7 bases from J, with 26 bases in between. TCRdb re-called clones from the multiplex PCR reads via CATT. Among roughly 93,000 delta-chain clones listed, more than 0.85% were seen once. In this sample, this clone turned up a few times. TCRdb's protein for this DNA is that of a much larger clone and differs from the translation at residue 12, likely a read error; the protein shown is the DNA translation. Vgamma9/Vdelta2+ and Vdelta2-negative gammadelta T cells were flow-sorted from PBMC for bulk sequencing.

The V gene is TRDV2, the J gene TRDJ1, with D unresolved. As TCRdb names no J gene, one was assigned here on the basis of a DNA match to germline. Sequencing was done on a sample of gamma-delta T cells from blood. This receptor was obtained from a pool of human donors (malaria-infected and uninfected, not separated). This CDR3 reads CACDWRLEAPSRTKLIF. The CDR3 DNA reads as TGTGCCTGTGACTGGAGGCTGGAGGCCCCGAGCCGGACTAAACTCATCTTT.